Listed below are T cell receptor beta chains from one sample, sequenced in a study of blood T cell repertoires in COVID-19. The protocol was immunoSEQ multiplex PCR, while the TCRdb copy is restricted to in-frame clones and leaves out a portion. Among about 210,000 clones listed, 82% were seen once. The specimen was peripheral blood. Receptors originate from a woman in her 70s with COVID-19, enrolled during active disease. Each CDR3 is given with its conserved first and last residue.

v_gene,len,CDR3aa
TRBV7-2,16,CASSLASYSGANVLTF
TRBV7-9,15,CASSPQRARDSPLHF
TRBV5-1,15,CASSLVRASTDTQYF
TRBV5-1,15,CASSSTGTMNTEAFF
TRBV19,15,CASSRERGHNQPQHF
TRBV11-2,17,CASSPPLRGLGTDTQYF
TRBV4-1,15,CASSRGQGADTEAFF
TRBV2,14,CATGDIQGNEKLFF
TRBV6-2/TRBV6-3,14,CASSPFSSYNEQFF
TRBV4-1,15,CASSQDARGNYGYTF